This T cell receptor beta chain was recorded in a study of T cells in narcolepsy. Study conclusions and caveats: Same-patient CSF and blood CD4+ T cell clonotypes included HCRT-specific and TRIB2-specific autoreactive ones. Autoreactive clonotypes reportedly recurred in blood of same and different patients, not controls.

Germline CDR1 and CDR2: MRHNA and SNTAGT. CDR3 length: 13 residues. The germline V and J ends were trimmed by 2 bases and 9 bases, with 8 bases remaining between them. Libraries were prepared by immunoSEQ multiplex PCR; TCRdb keeps only in-frame clonotypes and omits some of them. The table includes roughly 17,000 clones, 55% to 80% detected once. As concerns this clone: As yet, its antigen is unknown.

The V call is TRBV6-4, the J call TRBJ1-6, with D unresolved. This receptor was taken from a human donor with narcolepsy. Sequenced sample: CD45RA- memory CD8+ T cells from PBMCs. CDR3 loop: CASSDRVGSPLHF. The DNA for the CDR3 is TGTGCCAGCAGTGACAGGGTCGGTTCACCCCTCCACTTT.